Sequencing of this TCR beta chain was carried out in a study of blood T cell repertoires in COVID-19. Overall study context: The samples span acute and convalescent COVID-19 from the United States, Italy and Spain. In each case, the material was cDNA or gDNA derived from T cells, B-cell-depleted T cells, or PBMCs.

Original data processing: From reference gene primer amplification, estimates of nucleated cell counts were derived. Clones were sequenced by immunoSEQ multiplex PCR, and TCRdb holds only the in-frame ones, with some missing. That table gives V, J and clone size, and the DNA gave D and trimming. The profile shows a few hundred thousand clones, about 90% of them singletons. Adults between about 18 and 89 years of age took part from under 30 US areas. The receptor was isolated from a woman under 40 who had recovered from COVID-19. The sample comprised PBMCs or T cells enriched from blood (not recorded which).

The CDR3 nucleotides are TGCGCCAGCAGCCAGATCAAACAGGGGGCGAACACTGAAGCTTTCTTT. It encodes CASSQIKQGANTEAFF. This chain connects TRBV4-3 to TRBJ1-1; 9 bases agree with TRBD1. The germline V gene has CDR1 LGHNA and CDR2 YSLEER. The length of the CDR3 is 16 residues. V gave up 3 bases and J gave up 1 base; unmatched junction bases: 6.